Following are 29 T cell receptor beta chains from one sample sequenced in a study of vaccination effects on CD4 cells after COVID-19. For these TCRs, the target antigens are not known. Clones were sequenced by immunoSEQ multiplex PCR, and TCRdb holds only the in-frame ones, with some missing. The data contain tens of thousands of clones, approximately 74% of them singletons. In the ViraFEST assay, antigen-specific CD4+ clonotypes were identified by expansion after peptide-pool stimulation. An approximately nine-day culture period preceded the isolation of CD4+ T cells. All vaccine recipients tested negative for nucleocapsid antibodies and had never contracted SARS-CoV-2 infection. Sequencing was performed on CD4+ T cells from PBMCs cultured with HCoV-NL63 spike peptides, taken before COVID-19 vaccination. All receptors derive from a human donor who received a COVID-19 vaccine.

This clone occurred once. The V and J genes are TRBV6-4 and TRBJ2-3; D is possibly TRBD1 or TRBD2 (5 bases each). The germline CDR1 and CDR2 sequences are MRHNA and SNTAGT. This CDR3 has 15 amino acids. Trimming took off 7 bases at V and 0 bases at J, with 14 bases between the two ends. The CDR3 region is CASTPLGASTDTQYF. The CDR3 region has the DNA TGTGCCAGCACCCCCCTCGGGGCTAGCACAGATACGCAGTATTTT.

The V gene is TRBV7-6, the J gene TRBJ2-3; 8 positions match TRBD2. The germline V gene encodes CDR1 SGHVS and CDR2 FNYEAQ. Germline trimming cut 1 base from V and 6 bases from J; bases unmatched to any gene: 9. This CDR3 contains 16 residues. In DNA form, the CDR3 reads TGTGCCAGCAGCTTAGGACATAGCGGGGTGGGGGATACGCAGTATTTT. Translation: CASSLGHSGVGDTQYF.

The rearrangement uses TRBV6-5 and TRBJ1-4, with TRBD1 identical over 9 bases. The V and J ends lost 5 bases and 5 bases, in that order; junction bases with no gene match: 3. The V gene's germline CDR1 is MNHEY and CDR2 SVGAGI. The CDR3 sequence is 14 residues long. CDR3 amino acids: CASSRTGANEKLFF. In nucleotides, the CDR3 is TGTGCCAGCAGTCGGACAGGGGCGAATGAAAAACTGTTTTTT.

V is TRBV5-1 and J is TRBJ1-6; D gene unclear. With 5 bases removed from V and 8 bases from J, the gap between germline ends came to 17 bases. Looked up from germline, CDR1 is SGHRS and CDR2 is YFSETQ. The CDR3 is 15 residues long. The CDR3 here is CASRGQALEDSPLHF. The CDR3 coding sequence is TGCGCCAGCAGGGGTCAGGCCTTAGAAGATTCACCCCTCCACTTT.

J is TRBJ1-4 and V is TRBV5-1, with D perhaps matching TRBD1 (5 bases). The V end was cut by 0 bases, the J end by 6 bases, with 15 bases between. The germline gives CDR1 SGHRS, CDR2 YFSETQ. The CDR3 covers 16 residues. Here the CDR3 DNA reads TGCGCCAGCAGCTTGGCGGTGGGGGACGTCGATGAAAAACTGTTTTTT. Protein: CASSLAVGDVDEKLFF. Filled out from reference TRBV5-1 and TRBJ1-4, the complete variable domain reads KAGVTQTPRYLIKTRGQQVTLSCSPISGHRSVSWYQQTPGQGLQFLFEYFSETQRNKGNFPGRFSGRQFSNSRSEMNVSTLELGDSALYLCASSLAVGDVDEKLFFGSGTQLSVL.

This chain uses TRBV6-2 or TRBV6-3 with TRBJ1-3, with no clear D. V lost 2 bases and J lost 4, with 9 bases in between. The CDR3 extends over 14 amino acids. In germline, CDR1 is MNHEY, CDR2 SVGEGT. CDR3 nucleotides: TGTGCCAGCAGTTACGCGGCGGGAGGAAACACCATATATTTT. Its translation: CASSYAAGGNTIYF.

The V call is TRBV15, the J call TRBJ2-1; D gene uncertain. Germline V gene data show CDR1 as LNHNV and CDR2 as YYDKDF (reference sequence). With 1 base removed from V and 6 bases from J, the gap between germline ends came to 7 bases. CDR3 length: 13 amino acids. DNA for the CDR3: TGTGCCACCAGCAGAGTTCCGAGCAATGAGCAGTTCTTC. It encodes CATSRVPSNEQFF.

This sequence joins TRBV19 and TRBJ1-2, with D uncertain. The CDR3 is 12 amino acids. The germline gives CDR1 LNHDA, CDR2 SQIVND (reference sequence). Trimming took 7 bases from V and 5 from J, leaving 11 bases between them. The CDR3 region has the DNA TGTGCCAGTACCCAAGGACGGTATGGCTACACCTTC. Translation: CASTQGRYGYTF.

V is TRBV30 and J is TRBJ1-1; D unresolved. Germline V lookup: CDR1 GTSNPN, CDR2 SVGIG (reference sequence). CDR3 length: 13 residues. V lost 4 bases to trimming and J lost 2 bases, with 11 bases between them. CDR3: CAWTDGRNTEAFF. The DNA for the CDR3 is TGTGCCTGGACGGACGGGAGAAACACTGAAGCTTTCTTT.

The rearrangement uses TRBV18 and TRBJ1-3, with no clear D. The germline V gene has CDR1 KGHSH and CDR2 LQKENI. The V end was cut by 1 base, the J end by 0 bases, with 16 bases between. This CDR3 spans 18 amino acids. The CDR3 DNA is TGTGCCAGCTCACCACTCTCTCAGGCCGGCAACTCTGGAAACACCATATATTTT. Translation: CASSPLSQAGNSGNTIYF.

V usage is TRBV28 and J usage is TRBJ1-2; TRBD1 is a possible D gene (5 bases). The germline V gene has CDR1 MDHEN and CDR2 SYDVKM. CDR3 length: 13 amino acids. Trimming shortened V by 5 bases and J by 5 bases, and 12 bases separated the two germline ends. The CDR3 DNA is TGTGCCAGCAGTCAGGGAAATGGGTATGGCTACACCTTC. This encodes CASSQGNGYGYTF.

This chain uses TRBV6-5 with TRBJ1-2, with D maybe TRBD1 (5 bases). CDR3 size: 14 residues. The V gene's germline CDR1 is MNHEY and CDR2 SVGAGI. Between the trimmed V and J ends, which lost 4 bases and 7 bases, there was a span of 16 bases. The CDR3 bases are TGTGCCAGCAGTTCAGAGGGGAGAAGTGGTGGCTACACCTTC. Its translation is CASSSEGRSGGYTF.

This clone has a handful of counts. The CDR3 DNA reads TGTGCCAGAAGTTCCGACAGGGACAATGAGCAGTTCTTC. Protein product: CARSSDRDNEQFF. V and J are TRBV5-3 and TRBJ2-1; TRBD1 matches at 7 bases. TRBV5-3 is designated an ORF whose function remains uncertain. This CDR3 has 13 residues. Germline trimming cut 5 bases from V and 5 bases from J; bases unmatched to any gene: 4.

The chain is built from TRBV7-8 and TRBJ2-7, with TRBD1 as a possible D gene (6 bases). The CDR3 runs 13 residues. Trimming stripped 5 bases from V and 4 bases from J, with 12 bases between. Germline CDR1 SGHVS, CDR2 FQNEAQ. CDR3 loop: CASSIRTGYEQYV. CDR3 in DNA: TGTGCCAGCAGCATTAGAACAGGGTACGAGCAGTACGTC.

The CDR3 protein is CASIPIGTSGGRGQYF. CDR3 sequence (DNA): TGCGCCAGCATTCCGATCGGGACTAGCGGGGGCCGGGGCCAGTACTTC. This rearrangement joins TRBV23-1 to TRBJ2-5; 14 bases align to TRBD2. TRBV23-1 is an open reading frame, and its role is uncertain. The CDR3 runs to 16 residues. V was clipped by 7 bases and J by 10 bases; unmatched bases: 14.

This clone was observed a few times. DNA of the CDR3: TGTGCCAGCAGCCCGAGACAGGGGGCGAGCACTGAAGCTTTCTTT. Translated, it gives CASSPRQGASTEAFF. The V and J genes are TRBV5-4 and TRBJ1-1, with TRBD1 matching over 10 bases. The CDR3 is 15 amino acids. V gave up 4 bases and J gave up 4 bases; unmatched junction bases: 7. CDR1 SGHNT and CDR2 YYREEE come from the germline V gene (reference sequence).

The chain employs TRBV6-1 and TRBJ2-5; perhaps TRBD2 as D (6 bases). V was shortened by 2 bases and J by 6 bases, with 16 bases between the two germline ends. This CDR3 region has 15 residues. Germline lookup yields CDR1 MNHNS and CDR2 SASEGT. The CDR3 here is CASSESGGGLKTQYF. CDR3 nucleotides: TGTGCCAGCAGTGAAAGTGGTGGGGGGTTGAAGACCCAGTACTTC.

This clone showed up just a few times. The chain joins TRBV7-2 to TRBJ1-3; perhaps TRBD1 as D (5 bases). Germline values: CDR1 SGHTA, CDR2 FQGNSA. V gave up 6 bases and J gave up 2 bases, with 14 bases separating them. The CDR3 is 15 amino acids. Here the CDR3 DNA reads TGTGCCAGCAGTCTCGACAGTTCCCCTGGAAACACCATATATTTT. This gives the protein CASSLDSSPGNTIYF.

The chain links TRBV5-5 to TRBJ1-5; TRBD1 aligns across 7 bases. The ends lost 4 bases at V and 0 bases at J; junction bases unmatched: 10. Germline assignment: CDR1 SGHKS and CDR2 YYEKEE (reference sequence). The CDR3 spans 17 residues. The CDR3, as DNA: TGTGCCAGCAGCGGAGGACAGGACCAATATAGCAATCAGCCCCAGCATTTT. Amino acid sequence: CASSGGQDQYSNQPQHF.

V is TRBV6-5 and J is TRBJ2-3; 15 nucleotides match TRBD2. J gave up 7 bases and V 2 bases, and 4 bases lay outside the gene matches. The CDR3 totals 16 residues. Per germline, CDR1 MNHEY and CDR2 SVGAGI. The CDR3 here is CASSYRTSGGAHTQYF. The CDR3 coding sequence is TGTGCCAGCAGTTACCGGACTAGCGGGGGGGCACATACGCAGTATTTT.

V usage is TRBV18 and J usage is TRBJ1-5, with TRBD1 as a possible D gene (6 bases). V shed 4 bases and J shed 6 bases, with 13 bases lying between them. CDR1 KGHSH and CDR2 LQKENI come from the germline V gene. CDR3 length equals 14 residues. The CDR3 here is CASSQTGMGQPQHF. The CDR3 coding sequence is TGTGCCAGCTCACAAACAGGGATGGGTCAGCCCCAGCATTTT.

This clone was picked up a small number of times. V is TRBV7-9 and J is TRBJ1-5; 7 nucleotides match TRBD1. V was pared by 0 bases and J by 5 bases, with 4 bases of the junction left unmatched. The CDR3 length is 15 residues. Germline CDR1 and CDR2: SEHNR and FQNEAQ (reference sequence). The CDR3 DNA is TGTGCCAGCAGCTTAGCGGAGGGGGCCGATCAGCCCCAGCATTTT. Translation gives CASSLAEGADQPQHF.

V gene TRBV19 combines with J gene TRBJ1-2; TRBD1 matches 7 bases. The V gene's germline CDR1 is LNHDA and CDR2 SQIVND (reference sequence). V was pared by 7 bases and J by 4 bases, with 9 bases of the junction left unmatched. The CDR3 sequence is 14 residues long. CDR3: CASTGPRTGYGYTF. In DNA, the CDR3 is TGTGCCAGTACCGGCCCGAGGACAGGCTATGGCTACACCTTC.

V and J are TRBV9 and TRBJ1-6; D unclear. The germline V gene encodes CDR1 SGDLS and CDR2 YYNGEE. Trimming removed 0 bases at V and 11 bases at J, with 12 bases between. This CDR3 is built from 14 residues. In DNA form, the CDR3 reads TGTGCCAGCAGCGTAGACCCCGGCGCGACACCCCTCCACTTT. Translation: CASSVDPGATPLHF.

The V and J genes are TRBV2 and TRBJ2-1, with TRBD2 matching over 8 bases. V gave up 6 bases and J gave up 1 base; unmatched junction bases: 8. CDR1 and CDR2 from the germline V gene are SNHLY and FYNNEI. CDR3 length equals 16 residues. This chain's CDR3 is CASSLLSGASYNEQFF. The CDR3 DNA sequence: TGTGCCAGCAGCCTACTTAGCGGGGCATCCTACAATGAGCAGTTCTTC.

This clone has more than one count but fewer than ten. The V call is TRBV6-5, the J call TRBJ2-1, with 10 bases matching TRBD2. Germline V gene sequence: CDR1 MNHEY, CDR2 SVGAGI. The junction had 7 bases not matched to a gene; V was cut back by 7 bases and J by 10 bases. The CDR3 runs to 13 residues. In DNA, the CDR3 is TGTGCCAGCACTAAGCGGGGGGGAGGGGAGCAGTTCTTC. Its translation: CASTKRGGGEQFF.

The chain recombines TRBV3-1 (or the pseudogene TRBV3-2) with TRBJ1-5; no definite D call. V lost 2 bases, J lost 3 bases, and 11 bases lay in between. The CDR3 has 15 residues. Germline V gene data show CDR1 as LGHDT and CDR2 as YNNKEL (reference sequence). CDR3 bases: TGTGCCAGCAGCCAAAGACATCCTACCAATCAGCCCCAGCATTTT. This gives the protein CASSQRHPTNQPQHF.

The rearrangement uses TRBV5-1 and TRBJ2-5, with D possibly being TRBD1 (5 bases). CDR3 size: 15 residues. With 2 bases removed from V and 1 base from J, the gap between germline ends came to 12 bases. CDR1 SGHRS and CDR2 YFSETQ come from the germline V gene. CDR3: CASSLGVGPQETQYF. As DNA, the CDR3 is TGCGCCAGCAGCTTAGGGGTAGGGCCCCAAGAGACCCAGTACTTC.

The chain recombines TRBV6-5 with TRBJ1-1, with 9 bases aligning to TRBD1. CDR1 is MNHEY and CDR2 is SVGAGI in the germline V gene. V dropped 8 bases and J dropped 8; count of bases not matched to a gene: 3. There are 11 residues in the CDR3. CDR3 protein: CASGTGREAFF. CDR3 DNA: TGTGCCAGCGGGACAGGGAGGGAAGCTTTCTTT.